This TCR beta chain stems from a study of T-cell reconstitution after alpha-beta-depleted transplantation in children. Preparation of the TCRbeta library involved a method that used unique molecular identifiers. TCRdb independently ran MiXCR on the PCR reads; one entry per CDR3 protein. This sample has almost 500,000 distinct CDR3 sequences; about 12% occur once, and the top ten carry around 6.1%. V was shortened by 3 bases and J by 0 bases, with 9 bases between the two germline ends. The CDR3 sequence is 15 residues long. CDR1 LNHDA and CDR2 SQIVND come from the germline V gene (reference sequence).

The starting material was PBMCs from the stem cell graft donor, obtained from the stem cell graft. The TCR comes from a human donor who donated a stem cell graft to a child with combined immunodeficiency. The V gene is TRBV19, the J gene TRBJ2-4; tentative D call: TRBD2 (6 bases). The CDR3 loop reads CASSMGTVAKNIQYF. CDR3 coding DNA: TGTGCCAGTAGTATGGGGACTGTAGCCAAAAACATTCAGTACTTC.